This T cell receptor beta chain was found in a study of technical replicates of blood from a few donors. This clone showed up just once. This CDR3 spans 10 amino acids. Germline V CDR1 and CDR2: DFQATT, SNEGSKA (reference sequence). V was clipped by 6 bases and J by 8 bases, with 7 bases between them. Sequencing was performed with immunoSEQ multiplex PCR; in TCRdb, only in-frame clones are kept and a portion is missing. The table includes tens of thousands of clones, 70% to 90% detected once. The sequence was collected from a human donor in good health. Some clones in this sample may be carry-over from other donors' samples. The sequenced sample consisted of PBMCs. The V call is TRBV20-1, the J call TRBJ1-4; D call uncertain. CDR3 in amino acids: CSAGGEKLFF. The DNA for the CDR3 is TGCAGTGCCGGAGGGGAAAAACTGTTTTTT.